The rows below give T cell receptor beta chains drawn from one sample of a study of blood T cell repertoires in COVID-19. Sequencing was performed with immunoSEQ multiplex PCR; in TCRdb, only in-frame clones are kept and a portion is missing. Among under 200,000 clones listed, 75% to 90% were seen once. Sequenced sample: PBMCs or T cells enriched from blood (not recorded which). These receptors originate from a woman in her sixties who had recovered from COVID-19. Both conserved end residues are part of each CDR3. Each record gives: clone size, D gene, J gene, V gene, CDR3 protein, CDR3 DNA. A D gene is named only where the DNA matches it firmly. Size is omitted from some rows. Given values are once, few, many or a class for expanded clones.

clone size: .; D gene: TRBD2; J gene: TRBJ2-3; V gene: TRBV5-4; CDR3 protein: CASSLPIAGVGDTQYF; CDR3 DNA: TGTGCCAGCAGCTTGCCGATAGCGGGAGTTGGAGATACGCAGTATTTT
clone size: .; D gene: .; J gene: TRBJ2-2; V gene: TRBV18; CDR3 protein: CASSPSSQGKTGELFF; CDR3 DNA: TGTGCCAGCTCACCATCGTCACAGGGAAAAACCGGGGAGCTGTTTTTT
clone size: .; D gene: TRBD1; J gene: TRBJ1-1; V gene: TRBV18; CDR3 protein: CASQQGALTEAFF; CDR3 DNA: TGTGCCAGCCAACAGGGGGCGCTCACTGAAGCTTTCTTT
clone size: .; D gene: .; J gene: TRBJ2-6; V gene: TRBV10-1; CDR3 protein: CASSTGSGANVLTF; CDR3 DNA: TGCGCCAGCAGTACGGGGTCTGGGGCCAACGTCCTGACTTTC
clone size: .; D gene: .; J gene: TRBJ2-2; V gene: TRBV12-3/TRBV12-4; CDR3 protein: CASRAGFTGELFF; CDR3 DNA: TGTGCCAGCAGGGCAGGGTTTACCGGGGAGCTGTTTTTT
clone size: .; D gene: .; J gene: TRBJ2-1; V gene: TRBV4-1; CDR3 protein: CASSQGQGPTYNEQFF; CDR3 DNA: TGCGCCAGCAGCCAGGGCCAGGGCCCAACCTACAATGAGCAGTTCTTC
clone size: once; D gene: TRBD1; J gene: TRBJ1-5; V gene: TRBV18; CDR3 protein: CASSRDRGIQPQHF; CDR3 DNA: TGTGCCAGCTCACGGGACAGGGGGATTCAGCCCCAGCATTTT
clone size: .; D gene: TRBD1; J gene: TRBJ2-7; V gene: TRBV12-3/TRBV12-4; CDR3 protein: CASRPTGGEQYF; CDR3 DNA: TGTGCCAGCAGACCGACAGGGGGCGAGCAGTACTTC
clone size: .; D gene: TRBD2; J gene: TRBJ2-7; V gene: TRBV4-1; CDR3 protein: CASSQLAGGPDYEQYF; CDR3 DNA: TGCGCCAGCAGCCAACTAGCGGGGGGGCCGGATTACGAGCAGTACTTC
clone size: .; D gene: .; J gene: TRBJ2-7; V gene: TRBV7-9; CDR3 protein: CASSSDTPYEQYF; CDR3 DNA: TGTGCCAGCAGCTCGGACACTCCCTACGAGCAGTACTTC
clone size: .; D gene: TRBD2; J gene: TRBJ2-7; V gene: TRBV27; CDR3 protein: CASSLSLAGALRYEQYF; CDR3 DNA: TGTGCCAGCAGTTTATCTCTAGCGGGAGCTCTGCGCTACGAGCAGTACTTC
clone size: .; D gene: .; J gene: TRBJ2-3; V gene: TRBV3-1/TRBV3-2; CDR3 protein: CASSLRGGATDTQYF; CDR3 DNA: TGTGCCAGCAGCCTAAGGGGGGGCGCAACAGATACGCAGTATTTT
clone size: .; D gene: TRBD1; J gene: TRBJ1-5; V gene: TRBV30; CDR3 protein: CAPPDRGIYQPQHF; CDR3 DNA: TGTGCCCCCCCCGACAGGGGCATATATCAGCCCCAGCATTTT
clone size: .; D gene: TRBD1; J gene: TRBJ1-2; V gene: TRBV11-2; CDR3 protein: CASTGGYGYTF; CDR3 DNA: TGTGCCAGCACAGGGGGGTATGGCTACACCTTC
clone size: .; D gene: .; J gene: TRBJ1-2; V gene: TRBV5-1; CDR3 protein: CASSFEGRGSETF; CDR3 DNA: TGCGCCAGCAGCTTTGAGGGCAGGGGATCAGAGACCTTC
clone size: .; D gene: .; J gene: TRBJ1-1; V gene: TRBV7-9; CDR3 protein: CASSLERFAEAFF; CDR3 DNA: TGTGCCAGCAGCTTAGAGAGGTTCGCTGAAGCTTTCTTT
clone size: .; D gene: TRBD1; J gene: TRBJ2-5; V gene: TRBV24-1; CDR3 protein: CATSDTTGGGETQYF; CDR3 DNA: TGTGCCACCAGTGATACGACAGGGGGAGGAGAGACCCAGTACTTC
clone size: .; D gene: TRBD2; J gene: TRBJ2-5; V gene: TRBV28; CDR3 protein: CASSHPWVAGDQETQYF; CDR3 DNA: TGTGCCAGCAGCCACCCCTGGGTAGCGGGAGATCAAGAGACCCAGTACTTC
clone size: .; D gene: TRBD1; J gene: TRBJ1-2; V gene: TRBV5-4; CDR3 protein: CASSLAPGTGWDGYTF; CDR3 DNA: TGTGCCAGCAGCTTGGCCCCCGGGACAGGGTGGGATGGCTACACCTTC
clone size: .; D gene: .; J gene: TRBJ1-1; V gene: TRBV29-1; CDR3 protein: CSVAQGMSEAFF; CDR3 DNA: TGCAGCGTTGCACAGGGTATGTCTGAAGCTTTCTTT
clone size: once; D gene: TRBD2; J gene: TRBJ2-5; V gene: TRBV13; CDR3 protein: CASSSGLGETQYF; CDR3 DNA: TGTGCCAGCAGCTCCGGACTAGGAGAGACCCAGTACTTC
clone size: .; D gene: .; J gene: TRBJ2-2; V gene: TRBV5-1; CDR3 protein: CASSLGLALANTGELFF; CDR3 DNA: TGCGCCAGCAGCTTGGGTCTAGCGCTTGCGAACACCGGGGAGCTGTTTTTT
clone size: once; D gene: TRBD1; J gene: TRBJ1-4; V gene: TRBV5-1; CDR3 protein: CASSLQRIGGSNEKLFF; CDR3 DNA: TGCGCCAGCAGCTTGCAAAGGATAGGGGGCTCTAATGAAAAACTGTTTTTT
clone size: .; D gene: .; J gene: TRBJ1-5; V gene: TRBV5-5; CDR3 protein: CASSPAHNQPQHF; CDR3 DNA: TGTGCCAGCAGCCCTGCACACAATCAGCCCCAGCATTTT
clone size: .; D gene: .; J gene: TRBJ2-1; V gene: TRBV28; CDR3 protein: CASSLTGSYNEQFF; CDR3 DNA: TGTGCCAGCAGTCTAACGGGGTCCTACAATGAGCAGTTCTTC
clone size: .; D gene: .; J gene: TRBJ2-2; V gene: TRBV7-9; CDR3 protein: CASSFIQGNTGELFF; CDR3 DNA: TGTGCCAGCAGCTTCATCCAGGGAAACACCGGGGAGCTGTTTTTT
clone size: .; D gene: .; J gene: TRBJ1-1; V gene: TRBV7-9; CDR3 protein: CASSLATMNTEAFF; CDR3 DNA: TGTGCCAGCAGCTTGGCCACAATGAACACTGAAGCTTTCTTT
clone size: .; D gene: TRBD1; J gene: TRBJ1-5; V gene: TRBV10-3; CDR3 protein: CAISGIEGAQPQHF; CDR3 DNA: TGTGCCATCAGTGGGATAGAGGGGGCTCAGCCCCAGCATTTT